Presented here are 8 T cell receptor beta chains from one specimen sequenced in a study of T cell repertoires in cytomegalovirus infection. TCRdb redid the calling of the reads with MiXCR, one entry per CDR3 protein. Among just over 150,000 distinct CDR3 sequences listed, around 24% were seen once. The sequencing sample was made of PBMCs. The source of these receptors is a human donor in good health (CMV status not recorded). Some clones in this sample may be carry-over from other donors' samples.

The rearrangement uses TRBV7-9 and TRBJ1-2; unclear D gene. Germline loops: CDR1 SEHNR, CDR2 FQNEAQ (reference sequence). CDR3 length equals 15 residues. Trimming pared 2 bases from V and 0 bases from J, leaving 10 bases between. The CDR3 DNA follows: TGTGCCAGCAGCTTATCGGGAGAAGCTAACTATGGCTACACCTTC. Translation gives CASSLSGEANYGYTF.

This clonotype was seen a few times. The junction differs from germline at one of its ends, possibly a read error. The chain couples TRBV7-7 to TRBJ2-7; 12 bases agree with TRBD2. The CDR3 covers 18 residues. Germline assignment: CDR1 SSHAT and CDR2 FNYEAQ (reference sequence). CDR3 coding DNA: TGTGCTAGCAGCCGGAAAGGGACTAGCGGGTTTTGTCCCTACGAGCAGTACTTC. This encodes CASSRKGTSGFCPYEQYF.

This clonotype was recorded many times. The gene calls are TRBV12-5 and TRBJ2-7, with a possible D match to TRBD1 (6 bases). Trimming shortened V by 1 base and J by 2 bases, and 12 bases separated the two germline ends. The CDR3 consists of 15 residues. CDR1 and CDR2 from the germline V gene are LGHNT and FRNRAP. CDR3 bases: TGTGCTAGTGGTTTGGGGCAGGGGACCGCCTACGAGCAGTACTTC. Protein sequence: CASGLGQGTAYEQYF.

This clonotype was counted a few times. The chain recombines TRBV11-2 with TRBJ2-7; TRBD2 matches at 7 bases. J lost 3 bases, V lost 3 bases, and 8 bases had no gene match. The CDR3 covers 15 residues. Germline CDR1 reads SGHAT; CDR2 reads FQNNGV. The CDR3 DNA reads as TGTGCCAGCAGCTTTGATCTCCGGGACTACTACGAGCAGTACTTC. Amino acids: CASSFDLRDYYEQYF.

This chain connects TRBV28 to TRBJ1-6; weak D call: TRBD1 (6 bases). The ends were cut back, 6 bases at V and 8 bases at J, with 11 bases in the middle. CDR1 MDHEN and CDR2 SYDVKM come from the germline V gene. The CDR3 loop spans 13 amino acids. CDR3 DNA sequence: TGTGCCAGCAGGGACAGTCTAGATTCACCCCTCCACTTT. Its protein product is CASRDSLDSPLHF.

Only a few counts were recorded for this clonotype. J is TRBJ1-1 and V is TRBV6-2 or TRBV6-3; D is perhaps TRBD1 (6 bases). Germline loops: CDR1 MNHEY, CDR2 SVGEGT. Trimming stripped 11 bases from V and 0 bases from J, with 19 bases between. The CDR3 is 15 amino acids. In nucleotides, the CDR3 is TGTGCCGCGAGGGATTGGACAGCAATGAACACTGAAGCTTTCTTT. Residues: CAARDWTAMNTEAFF.

The J gene is TRBJ2-7, the V gene TRBV7-2; D is possibly TRBD1 (5 bases). Trimming took 5 bases from V and 1 from J, leaving 12 bases between them. The CDR3 is made up of 14 amino acids. Germline CDR1 is SGHTA and CDR2 is FQGNSA. CDR3 in DNA: TGTGCCAGCAGCCCTTTACAGGATTCCTACGAGCAGTACTTC. Its translation is CASSPLQDSYEQYF.

Turning to this clonotype: It may be a read error: a sequence one base away is much more abundant. This rearrangement joins TRBV28 to TRBJ2-5, with D possibly being TRBD1 or TRBD2 (6 bases each). Germline CDR1 MDHEN, CDR2 SYDVKM. CDR3 length equals 15 residues. The CDR3 DNA reads TGTACCAGCAGTTTTTTGTCGGGGGCGCGTGAGACCCAGTACTTC. Amino acids: CTSSFLSGARETQYF.